A single sample gave rise to the 15 T cell receptor beta chains below, sequenced in a study of immune cell composition in non-small cell lung cancer. Normal lung was sampled as far from the tumour as possible, at least 3 cm. The repertoire was sequenced with immunoSEQ multiplex PCR; TCRdb's copy has only in-frame clones and lacks some. The data show 5,000 to 7,000 clones, 60% to 80% seen once. Specimen: non-adjacent lung tissue. The receptors were gathered from a human donor with non-small cell lung cancer.

The chain combines TRBV28 with TRBJ1-4, with 8 bases matching TRBD1. Per the germline V gene, CDR1 is MDHEN and CDR2 is SYDVKM. J gave up 4 bases and V 3 bases, and 16 bases lay outside the gene matches. This CDR3 contains 19 residues. The CDR3 reads CASSFRSRGRGRINEKLFF. DNA of the CDR3: TGTGCCAGCAGTTTTAGGTCCCGGGGCAGGGGGCGCATTAATGAAAAACTGTTTTTT.

J is TRBJ2-3 and V is TRBV5-1, with TRBD1 as a possible D gene (6 bases). Per the germline V gene, CDR1 is SGHRS and CDR2 is YFSETQ. V lost 1 base and J lost 6, with 12 bases in between. The CDR3 has 14 amino acids. CDR3 protein: CASSLRQVADTQYF. CDR3 DNA sequence: TGCGCCAGCAGCTTGCGACAGGTGGCGGATACGCAGTATTTT. The variable domain in full, completed from reference TRBV5-1 and TRBJ2-3, reads KAGVTQTPRYLIKTRGQQVTLSCSPISGHRSVSWYQQTPGQGLQFLFEYFSETQRNKGNFPGRFSGRQFSNSRSEMNVSTLELGDSALYLCASSLRQVADTQYFGPGTRLTVL.

This rearrangement joins TRBV20-1 to TRBJ2-3; D possibly corresponds to TRBD2 (5 bases). V was clipped by 8 bases and J by 8 bases, with 14 bases between them. This CDR3 region has 11 residues. The germline V gene has CDR1 DFQATT and CDR2 SNEGSKA (reference sequence). This CDR3 is CSLWELGTQYF. DNA for the CDR3: TGCAGTCTGTGGGAGTTGGGTACGCAGTATTTT.

This rearrangement joins TRBV7-2 to TRBJ2-1; D uncertain. The CDR3 covers 12 residues. The V end lost 7 bases, the J end lost 3 bases, and 7 bases lay between the germline ends. CDR1 is SGHTA, CDR2 FQGNSA, per germline. The CDR3 bases are TGTGCCAGCACCTCGGGCTACAATGAGCAGTTCTTC. Translating gives CASTSGYNEQFF.

The chain is built from TRBV6-1 and TRBJ2-7; D gene uncertain. Trimming shortened V by 6 bases and J by 3 bases, and 6 bases separated the two germline ends. This CDR3 is 11 amino acids long. CDR1 MNHNS and CDR2 SASEGT come from the germline V gene. The CDR3 nucleotides read TGTGCCAGCAGCCCCTACTACGAGCAGTACTTC. Its protein product is CASSPYYEQYF.

The rearrangement links TRBV14 to TRBJ2-7; 11 positions agree with TRBD2. CDR1 is SGHDN and CDR2 is FVKESK in the germline V gene. The CDR3 totals 15 residues. The V and J ends lost 1 base and 3 bases, in that order; junction bases with no gene match: 2. The CDR3 here is CASSQASGRFYEQYF. For the CDR3, the DNA is TGTGCCAGCAGCCAAGCTAGCGGGAGGTTCTACGAGCAGTACTTC. Filled out from reference TRBV14 and TRBJ2-7, the complete variable domain reads EAGVTQFPSHSVIEKGQTVTLRCDPISGHDNLYWYRRVMGKEIKFLLHFVKESKQDESGMPNNRFLAERTGGTYSTLKVQPAELEDSGVYFCASSQASGRFYEQYFGPGTRLTVT.

The genes are TRBV9 and TRBJ1-4; TRBD1 is a possible D gene (6 bases). From germline, CDR1 is SGDLS and CDR2 YYNGEE. There are 14 residues in the CDR3. Trimming took 2 bases from V and 5 from J, leaving 10 bases between them. For the CDR3, the DNA is TGTGCCAGCAGCGTGGACAGAAGCAATGAAAAACTGTTTTTT. As protein: CASSVDRSNEKLFF.

V usage is TRBV11-3 and J usage is TRBJ2-7; D is unresolved. The CDR3 spans 13 residues. Trimming removed 3 bases at V and 4 bases at J, with 10 bases between. Germline-derived CDR1 and CDR2 are SGHNT and YENEEA. The CDR3 region is CASSLRPGYEQYF. The CDR3 nucleotides read TGTGCCAGCAGCTTGAGACCCGGGTACGAGCAGTACTTC. Filled out from reference TRBV11-3 and TRBJ2-7, the complete variable domain reads EAGVVQSPRYKIIEKKQPVAFWCNPISGHNTLYWYLQNLGQGPELLIRYENEEAVDDSQLPKDRFSAERLKGVDSTLKIQPAELGDSAVYLCASSLRPGYEQYFGPGTRLTVT.

This sequence joins TRBV27 and TRBJ2-7; 9 bases align to TRBD1. CDR1 MNHEY and CDR2 SMNVEV come from the germline V gene (reference sequence). Trimming at V came to 4 bases and at J to 2 bases, leaving 12 bases not matched to a gene. The CDR3 has 17 amino acids. CDR3 region: CASSWRQGEIFPYEQYF. DNA for the CDR3: TGTGCCAGCAGTTGGAGACAGGGGGAAATTTTCCCCTACGAGCAGTACTTC.

This clone showed up just a few times. The chain links TRBV28 to TRBJ2-7; D ambiguous. Trimming cost V 5 bases and J 7 bases, with 9 bases left between them. The V gene's germline CDR1 is MDHEN and CDR2 SYDVKM. The CDR3 is 11 residues long. The DNA for the CDR3 is TGTGCCAGCAGTCCTCACTCGGAGCAGTACTTC. Its protein is CASSPHSEQYF.

J is TRBJ1-2 and V is TRBV11-2, with a weak D call TRBD1 (5 bases). The germline gives CDR1 SGHAT, CDR2 FQNNGV. The germline V and J ends were trimmed by 0 bases and 4 bases, with 12 bases remaining between them. The CDR3 is 15 amino acids. In nucleotides, the CDR3 is TGTGCCAGCAGCTTAGACCAGGGAGGACGCTATGGCTACACCTTC. Residues: CASSLDQGGRYGYTF.

The rearrangement links TRBV6-6 to TRBJ2-7; 10 bases are shared with TRBD2. J was trimmed by 12 bases and V by 9 bases; bases with no gene match: 8. CDR1 and CDR2 (germline): MNHNY, SVGAGI (reference sequence). This CDR3 has 11 residues. The CDR3 is CASGTSAPRYF. CDR3 nucleotides: TGTGCCAGTGGGACTAGCGCGCCCCGGTACTTC.

V is TRBV27 and J is TRBJ2-1; 10 bases match TRBD2. CDR3 length equals 14 residues. Per the germline V gene, CDR1 is MNHEY and CDR2 is SMNVEV (reference sequence). The V and J ends lost 8 bases and 2 bases, in that order; junction bases with no gene match: 3. For the CDR3, the DNA is TGTGCCAGCCTAGCGGGAGCCCCCTACAATGAGCAGTTCTTC. Protein product: CASLAGAPYNEQFF.

This chain links TRBV5-1 with TRBJ1-1, with a possible D match to TRBD1 (6 bases). Germline loops: CDR1 SGHRS, CDR2 YFSETQ. Trimming shortened V by 1 base and J by 6 bases, and 19 bases separated the two germline ends. The CDR3 contains 16 residues. CDR3 residues: CASSLQNGGFMSEAFF. CDR3 coding DNA: TGCGCCAGCAGCTTGCAAAATGGGGGCTTTATGTCTGAAGCTTTCTTT.

The chain combines TRBV27 with TRBJ1-2, with 9 bases identical to TRBD1. The CDR3 contains 15 residues. Germline lookup yields CDR1 MNHEY and CDR2 SMNVEV (reference sequence). The V and J ends lost 6 bases and 4 bases, in that order; junction bases with no gene match: 9. CDR3 nucleotide sequence: TGTGCCAGCAGACCCACAGGGGGCTCATTCTATGGCTACACCTTC. It translates to CASRPTGGSFYGYTF.